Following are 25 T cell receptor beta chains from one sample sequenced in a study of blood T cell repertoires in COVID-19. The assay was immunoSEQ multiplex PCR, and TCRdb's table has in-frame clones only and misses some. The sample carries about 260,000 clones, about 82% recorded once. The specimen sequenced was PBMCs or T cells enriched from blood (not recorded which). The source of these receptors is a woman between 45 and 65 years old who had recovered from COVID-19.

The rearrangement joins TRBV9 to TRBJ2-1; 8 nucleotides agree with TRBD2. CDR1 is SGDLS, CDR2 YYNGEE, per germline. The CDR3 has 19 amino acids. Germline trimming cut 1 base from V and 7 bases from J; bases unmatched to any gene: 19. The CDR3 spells CASSVRGIQAGVAENEQFF. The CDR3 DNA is TGTGCCAGCAGCGTAAGGGGGATTCAAGCGGGGGTCGCGGAGAATGAGCAGTTCTTC. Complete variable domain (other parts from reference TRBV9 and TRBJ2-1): DSGVTQTPKHLITATGQRVTLRCSPRSGDLSVYWYQQSLDQGLQFLIQYYNGEERAKGNILERFSAQQFPDLHSELNLSSLELGDSALYFCASSVRGIQAGVAENEQFFGPGTRLTVL.

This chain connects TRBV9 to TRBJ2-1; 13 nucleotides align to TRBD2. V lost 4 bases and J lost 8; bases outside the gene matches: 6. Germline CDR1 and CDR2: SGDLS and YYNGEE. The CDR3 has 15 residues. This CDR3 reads CASSKLAGGPDEQFF. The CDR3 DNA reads TGTGCCAGCAGCAAACTAGCGGGAGGGCCCGATGAGCAGTTCTTC.

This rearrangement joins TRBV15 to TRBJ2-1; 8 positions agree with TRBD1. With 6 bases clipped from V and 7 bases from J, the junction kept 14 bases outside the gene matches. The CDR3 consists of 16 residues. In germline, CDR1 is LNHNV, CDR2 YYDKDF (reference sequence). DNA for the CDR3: TGTGCCACCAGAACCACCGGGACAGGCATCCTAAATGAGCAGTTCTTC. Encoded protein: CATRTTGTGILNEQFF.

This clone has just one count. CDR3 in amino acids: CASALAGSGELFF. CDR3 DNA sequence: TGTGCTAGTGCACTAGCGGGATCCGGGGAGCTGTTTTTT. The chain employs TRBV12-5 and TRBJ2-2, with 10 bases fitting TRBD2. CDR1 is LGHNT, CDR2 FRNRAP, per germline. The CDR3 sequence is 13 residues long. The V segment lost 7 bases and the J segment 6 bases; nucleotides outside the gene matches: 2.

CDR3 region: CASSYGEIGETQYF. The CDR3 DNA reads TGTGCCAGTAGTTATGGGGAGATCGGTGAGACCCAGTACTTC. The chain has TRBV19 and TRBJ2-5; weak D call: TRBD2 (5 bases). V gave up 5 bases and J gave up 5 bases, with 15 bases separating them. The CDR3 runs to 14 residues. Per germline, CDR1 LNHDA and CDR2 SQIVND (reference sequence).

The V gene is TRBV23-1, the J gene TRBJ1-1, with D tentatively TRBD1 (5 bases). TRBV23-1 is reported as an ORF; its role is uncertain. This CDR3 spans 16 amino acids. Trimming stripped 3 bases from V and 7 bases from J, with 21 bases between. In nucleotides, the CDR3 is TGCGCCAGCAGTCATAGCGGGTGGGCAGGGCCAAATGAAGCTTTCTTT. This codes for CASSHSGWAGPNEAFF.

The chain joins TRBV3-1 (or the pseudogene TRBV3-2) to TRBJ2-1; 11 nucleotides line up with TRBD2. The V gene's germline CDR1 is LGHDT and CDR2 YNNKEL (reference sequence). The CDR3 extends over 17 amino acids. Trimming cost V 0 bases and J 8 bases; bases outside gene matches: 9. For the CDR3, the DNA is TGTGCCAGCAGCCAAGACCCCCGTTTAGCGGGGGGGGATGAGCAGTTCTTC. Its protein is CASSQDPRLAGGDEQFF.

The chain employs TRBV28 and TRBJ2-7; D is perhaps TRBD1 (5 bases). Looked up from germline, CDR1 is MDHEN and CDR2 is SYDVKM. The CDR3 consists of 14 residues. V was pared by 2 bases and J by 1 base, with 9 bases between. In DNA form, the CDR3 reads TGTGCCAGCAGTTTAGACAGCATATCCTACGAGCAGTACTTC. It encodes CASSLDSISYEQYF.

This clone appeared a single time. The DNA of the CDR3 is TGTGCCTGGAGTGTAGGCGGGGTCAGAACAGATACGCAGTATTTT. This encodes CAWSVGGVRTDTQYF. This chain joins TRBV30 and TRBJ2-3, with D maybe TRBD2 (6 bases). The V end was cut by 0 bases, the J end by 3 bases, with 13 bases between. This CDR3 is 15 amino acids long. Germline values: CDR1 GTSNPN, CDR2 SVGIG (reference sequence).

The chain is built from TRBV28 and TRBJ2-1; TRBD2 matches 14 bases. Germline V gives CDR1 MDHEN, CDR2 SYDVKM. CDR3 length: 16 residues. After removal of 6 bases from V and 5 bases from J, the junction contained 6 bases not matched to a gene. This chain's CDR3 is CASSPRLAGGDNEQFF. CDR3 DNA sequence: TGTGCCAGCAGCCCTAGACTAGCGGGAGGGGACAATGAGCAGTTCTTC.

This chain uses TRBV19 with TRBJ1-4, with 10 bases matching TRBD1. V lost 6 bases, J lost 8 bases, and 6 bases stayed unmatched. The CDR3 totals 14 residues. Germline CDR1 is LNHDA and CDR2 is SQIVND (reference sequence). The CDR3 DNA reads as TGTGCCAGTAGACCCGGGACAGGGGTGGAAAAACTGTTTTTT. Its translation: CASRPGTGVEKLFF.

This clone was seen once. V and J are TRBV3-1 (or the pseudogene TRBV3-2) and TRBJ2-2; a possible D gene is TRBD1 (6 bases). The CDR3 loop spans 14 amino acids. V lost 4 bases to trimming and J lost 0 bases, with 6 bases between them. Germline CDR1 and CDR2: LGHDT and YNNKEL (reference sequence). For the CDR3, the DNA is TGTGCCAGCAGCCGGACAGCGAACACCGGGGAGCTGTTTTTT. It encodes CASSRTANTGELFF.

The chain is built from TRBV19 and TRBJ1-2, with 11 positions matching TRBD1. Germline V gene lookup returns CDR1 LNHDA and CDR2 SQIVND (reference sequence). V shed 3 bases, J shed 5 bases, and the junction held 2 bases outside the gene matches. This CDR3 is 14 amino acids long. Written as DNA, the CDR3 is TGTGCCAGTAGTATTGGGACAGGGGGGTATGGCTACACCTTC. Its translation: CASSIGTGGYGYTF.

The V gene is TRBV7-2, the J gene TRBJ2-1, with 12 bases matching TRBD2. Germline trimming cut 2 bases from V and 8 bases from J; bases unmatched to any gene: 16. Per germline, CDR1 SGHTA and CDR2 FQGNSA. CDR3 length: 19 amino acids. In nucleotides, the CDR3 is TGTGCCAGCAGCTTATCGTCTGGACTAGCGGGGAGGGGTGCGCATGAGCAGTTCTTC. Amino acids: CASSLSSGLAGRGAHEQFF.

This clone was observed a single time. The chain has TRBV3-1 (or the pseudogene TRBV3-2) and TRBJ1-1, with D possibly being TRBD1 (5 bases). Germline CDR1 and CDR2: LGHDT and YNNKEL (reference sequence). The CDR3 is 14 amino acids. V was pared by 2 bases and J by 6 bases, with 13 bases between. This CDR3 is CASSQRQGRAEAFF. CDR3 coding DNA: TGTGCCAGCAGCCAAAGGCAGGGTAGAGCTGAAGCTTTCTTT.

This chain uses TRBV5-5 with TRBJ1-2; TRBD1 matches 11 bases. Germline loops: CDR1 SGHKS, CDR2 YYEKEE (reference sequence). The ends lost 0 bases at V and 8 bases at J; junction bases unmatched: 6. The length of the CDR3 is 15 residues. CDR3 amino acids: CASSLDTGQGVGYTF. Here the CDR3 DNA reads TGTGCCAGCAGCTTGGACACGGGACAGGGGGTCGGCTACACCTTC. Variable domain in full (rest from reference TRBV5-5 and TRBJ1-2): DAGVTQSPTHLIKTRGQQVTLRCSPISGHKSVSWYQQVLGQGPQFIFQYYEKEERGRGNFPDRFSARQFPNYSSELNVNALLLGDSALYLCASSLDTGQGVGYTFGSGTRLTVV.

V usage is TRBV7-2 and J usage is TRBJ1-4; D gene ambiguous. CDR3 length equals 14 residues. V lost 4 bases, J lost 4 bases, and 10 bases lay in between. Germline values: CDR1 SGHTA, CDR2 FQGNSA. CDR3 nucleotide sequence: TGTGCCAGCAGCTCACAGATGAATAATGAAAAACTGTTTTTT. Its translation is CASSSQMNNEKLFF.

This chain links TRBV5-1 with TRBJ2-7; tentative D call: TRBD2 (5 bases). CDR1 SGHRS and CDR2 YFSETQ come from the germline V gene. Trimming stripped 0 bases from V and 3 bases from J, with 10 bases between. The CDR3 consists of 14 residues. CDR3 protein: CASSLDGDDYEQYF. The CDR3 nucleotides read TGCGCCAGCAGCTTGGACGGGGATGACTACGAGCAGTACTTC.

The CDR3 nucleotides read TGTGCCAGCAGTCCGTCAGGGGAAGGTCAGCCCCAGCATTTT. It yields the protein CASSPSGEGQPQHF. The chain has TRBV27 and TRBJ1-5, with a possible D match to TRBD1 (6 bases). V lost 5 bases and J lost 6, with 14 bases in between. Germline values: CDR1 MNHEY, CDR2 SMNVEV (reference sequence). The CDR3 loop spans 14 amino acids.

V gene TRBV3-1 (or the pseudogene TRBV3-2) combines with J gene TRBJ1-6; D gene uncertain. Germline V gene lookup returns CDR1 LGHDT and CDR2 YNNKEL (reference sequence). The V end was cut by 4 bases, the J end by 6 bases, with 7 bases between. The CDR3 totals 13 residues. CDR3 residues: CASSPLSNSPLHF. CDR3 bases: TGTGCCAGCAGCCCCTTGTCTAATTCACCCCTCCACTTT.

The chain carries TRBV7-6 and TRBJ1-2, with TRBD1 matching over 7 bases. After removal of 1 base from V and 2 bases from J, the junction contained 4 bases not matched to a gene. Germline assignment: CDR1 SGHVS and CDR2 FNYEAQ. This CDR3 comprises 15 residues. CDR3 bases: TGTGCCAGCAGCTTAGGACAGGGACCCAACTATGGCTACACCTTC. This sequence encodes CASSLGQGPNYGYTF.

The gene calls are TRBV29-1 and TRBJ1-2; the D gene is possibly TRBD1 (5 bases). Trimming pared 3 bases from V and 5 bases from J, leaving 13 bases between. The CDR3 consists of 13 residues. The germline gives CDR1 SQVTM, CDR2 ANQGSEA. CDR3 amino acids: CSVDSGGPYGYTF. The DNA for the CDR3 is TGCAGCGTTGATTCGGGGGGTCCATATGGCTACACCTTC.

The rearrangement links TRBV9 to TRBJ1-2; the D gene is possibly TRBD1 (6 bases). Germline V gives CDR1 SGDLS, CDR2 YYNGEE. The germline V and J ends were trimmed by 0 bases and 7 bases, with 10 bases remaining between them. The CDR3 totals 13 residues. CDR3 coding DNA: TGTGCCAGCAGCGTAGAGGGGGAGCGTGGCTACACCTTC. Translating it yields CASSVEGERGYTF.

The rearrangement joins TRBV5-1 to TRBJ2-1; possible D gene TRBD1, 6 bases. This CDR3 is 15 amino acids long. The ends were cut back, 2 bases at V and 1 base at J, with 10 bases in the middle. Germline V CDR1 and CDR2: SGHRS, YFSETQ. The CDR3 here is CASSLEGVSYNEQFF. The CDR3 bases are TGCGCCAGCAGCTTAGAGGGGGTGTCCTACAATGAGCAGTTCTTC.

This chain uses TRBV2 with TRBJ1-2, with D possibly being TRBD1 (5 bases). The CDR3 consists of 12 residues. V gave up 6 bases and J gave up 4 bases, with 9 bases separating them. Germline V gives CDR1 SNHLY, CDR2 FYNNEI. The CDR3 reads CASRQTAYGYTF. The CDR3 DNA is TGTGCCAGCAGACAGACAGCCTATGGCTACACCTTC. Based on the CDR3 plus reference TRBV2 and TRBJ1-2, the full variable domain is EPEVTQTPSHQVTQMGQEVILRCVPISNHLYFYWYRQILGQKVEFLVSFYNNEISEKSEIFDDQFSVERPDGSNFTLKIRSTKLEDSAMYFCASRQTAYGYTFGSGTRLTVV.